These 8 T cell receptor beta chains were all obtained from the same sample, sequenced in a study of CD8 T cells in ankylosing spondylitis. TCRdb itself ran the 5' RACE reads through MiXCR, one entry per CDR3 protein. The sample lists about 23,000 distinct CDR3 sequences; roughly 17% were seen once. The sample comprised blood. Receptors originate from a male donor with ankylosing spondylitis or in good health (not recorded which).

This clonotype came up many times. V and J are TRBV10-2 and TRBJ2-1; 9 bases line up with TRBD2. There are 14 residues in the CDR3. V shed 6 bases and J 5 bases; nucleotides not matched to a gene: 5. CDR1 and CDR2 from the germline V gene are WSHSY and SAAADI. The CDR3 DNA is TGCGCCAGCAGGTTAGCGGGAGTCCACAATGAGCAGTTCTTC. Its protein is CASRLAGVHNEQFF.

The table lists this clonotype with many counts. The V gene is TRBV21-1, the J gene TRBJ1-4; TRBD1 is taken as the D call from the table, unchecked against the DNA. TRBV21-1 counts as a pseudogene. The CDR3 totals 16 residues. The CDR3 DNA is TGTGCCAGCAGCAAGTTTGGGACAGGAAAACATGAAAAACTGTTTTTT. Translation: CASSKFGTGKHEKLFF.

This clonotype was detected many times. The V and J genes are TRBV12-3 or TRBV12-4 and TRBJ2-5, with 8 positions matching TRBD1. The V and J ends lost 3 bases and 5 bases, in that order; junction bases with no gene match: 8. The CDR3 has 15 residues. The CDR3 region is CASSFSTGVGETQYF. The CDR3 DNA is TGTGCCAGCAGTTTCTCGACAGGGGTCGGGGAGACCCAGTACTTC.

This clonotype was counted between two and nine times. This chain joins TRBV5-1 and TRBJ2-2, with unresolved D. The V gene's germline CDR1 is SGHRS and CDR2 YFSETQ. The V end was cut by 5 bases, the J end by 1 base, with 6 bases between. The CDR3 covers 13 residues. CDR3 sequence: CASRRLNTGELFF. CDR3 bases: TGCGCCAGCAGGCGCCTGAACACCGGGGAGCTGTTTTTT.

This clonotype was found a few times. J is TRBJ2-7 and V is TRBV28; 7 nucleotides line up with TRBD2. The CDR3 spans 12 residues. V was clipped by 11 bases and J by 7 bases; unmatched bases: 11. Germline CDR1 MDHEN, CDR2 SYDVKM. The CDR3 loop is CAVVGGVGEQYF. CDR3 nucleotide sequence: TGTGCCGTCGTGGGAGGGGTGGGTGAGCAGTACTTC. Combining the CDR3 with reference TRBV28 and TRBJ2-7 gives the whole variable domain DVKVTQSSRYLVKRTGEKVFLECVQDMDHENMFWYRQDPGLGLRLIYFSYDVKMKEKGDIPEGYSVSREKKERFSLILESASTNQTSMYLCAVVGGVGEQYFGPGTRLTVT.

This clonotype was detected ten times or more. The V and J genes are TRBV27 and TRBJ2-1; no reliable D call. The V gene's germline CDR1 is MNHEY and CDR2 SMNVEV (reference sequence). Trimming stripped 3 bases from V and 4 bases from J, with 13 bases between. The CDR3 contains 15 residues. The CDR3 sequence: CASSFTGNPYNEQFF. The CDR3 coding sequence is TGTGCCAGCAGTTTTACGGGTAACCCGTACAATGAGCAGTTCTTC.

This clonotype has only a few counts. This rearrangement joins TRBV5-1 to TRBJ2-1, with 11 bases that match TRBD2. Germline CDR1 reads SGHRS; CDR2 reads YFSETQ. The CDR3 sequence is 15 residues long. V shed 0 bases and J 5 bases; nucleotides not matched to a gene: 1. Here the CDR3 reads CASSLVLAGDNEQFF. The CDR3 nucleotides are TGCGCCAGCAGCTTGGTACTAGCGGGGGACAATGAGCAGTTCTTC.

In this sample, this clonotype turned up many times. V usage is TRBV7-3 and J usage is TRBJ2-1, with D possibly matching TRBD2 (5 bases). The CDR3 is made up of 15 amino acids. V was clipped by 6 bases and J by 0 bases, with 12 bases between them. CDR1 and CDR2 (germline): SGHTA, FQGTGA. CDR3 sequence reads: CASSLSGSSYNEQFF. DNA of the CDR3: TGTGCCAGCAGTTTGAGCGGTAGCTCCTACAATGAGCAGTTCTTC.